Here is one T cell receptor (beta chain) with its context. Its specificity is not known. Healthy Caucasian individuals made up all the donors. Each CDR3 protein is one row after TCRdb ran MiXCR on the 5' RACE reads. The table includes around 680,000 distinct CDR3 sequences, 8.6% detected once. This CDR3 region has 14 residues. V gave up 2 bases and J gave up 3 bases; unmatched junction bases: 7. Germline V gene sequence: CDR1 DFQATT, CDR2 SNEGSKA (reference sequence). The sample originates from a study of identical twins. Overall study results and limits: Conclusions came from cross-sectional statistical analysis, not from following the same donors. Modelling approaches yielded underestimates of out-of-frame TCR alpha sharing between monozygotic twins.

These data were likewise used in another study, on yellow fever vaccine responses in identical twins.

Material: PBMCs. This clonotype was obtained from a woman under 30 in good health. V is TRBV20-1 and J is TRBJ2-7, with 7 bases lining up with TRBD2. This CDR3 is CSARRREAVYEQYF. CDR3 DNA sequence: TGCAGTGCTAGAAGACGGGAGGCTGTCTACGAGCAGTACTTC.